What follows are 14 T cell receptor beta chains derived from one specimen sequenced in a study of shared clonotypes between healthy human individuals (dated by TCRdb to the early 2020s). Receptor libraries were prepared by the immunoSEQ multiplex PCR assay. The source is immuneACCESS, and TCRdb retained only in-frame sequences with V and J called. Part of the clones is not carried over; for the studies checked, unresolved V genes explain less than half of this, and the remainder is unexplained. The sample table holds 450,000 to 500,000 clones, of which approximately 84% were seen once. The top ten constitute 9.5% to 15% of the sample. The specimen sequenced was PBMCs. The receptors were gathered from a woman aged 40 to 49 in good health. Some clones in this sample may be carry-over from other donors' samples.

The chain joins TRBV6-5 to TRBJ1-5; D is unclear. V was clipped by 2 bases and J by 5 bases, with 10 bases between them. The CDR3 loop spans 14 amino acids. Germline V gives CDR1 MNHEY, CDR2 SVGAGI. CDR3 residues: CASSYDGSHQPQHF. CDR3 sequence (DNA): TGTGCCAGCAGTTACGACGGGAGTCATCAGCCCCAGCATTTT.

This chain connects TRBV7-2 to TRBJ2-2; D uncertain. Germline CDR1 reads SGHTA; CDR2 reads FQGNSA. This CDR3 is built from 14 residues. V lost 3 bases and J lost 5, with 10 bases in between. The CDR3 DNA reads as TGTGCCAGCAGCTTGGCCCTACAAACCGGGGAGCTGTTTTTT. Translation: CASSLALQTGELFF.

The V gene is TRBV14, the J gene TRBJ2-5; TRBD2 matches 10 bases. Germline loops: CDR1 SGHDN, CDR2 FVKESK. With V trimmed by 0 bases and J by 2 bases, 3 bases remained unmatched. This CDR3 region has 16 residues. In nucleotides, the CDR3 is TGTGCCAGCAGCCAAGAGTGGACTAGCGGACAAGAGACCCAGTACTTC. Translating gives CASSQEWTSGQETQYF.

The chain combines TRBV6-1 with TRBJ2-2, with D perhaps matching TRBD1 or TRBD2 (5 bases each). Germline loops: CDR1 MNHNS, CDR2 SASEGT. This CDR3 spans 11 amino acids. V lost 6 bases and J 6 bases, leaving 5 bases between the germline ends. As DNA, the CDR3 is TGTGCCAGCAGGGGGGCCGGGGAGCTGTTTTTT. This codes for CASRGAGELFF.

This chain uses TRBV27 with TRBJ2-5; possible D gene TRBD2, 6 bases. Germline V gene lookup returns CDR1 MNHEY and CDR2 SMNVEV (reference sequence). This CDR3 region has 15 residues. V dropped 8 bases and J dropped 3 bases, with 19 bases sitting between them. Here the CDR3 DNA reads TGTGCCAGCGCCGTTATGGAGGGACTTGAAGAGACCCAGTACTTC. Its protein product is CASAVMEGLEETQYF.

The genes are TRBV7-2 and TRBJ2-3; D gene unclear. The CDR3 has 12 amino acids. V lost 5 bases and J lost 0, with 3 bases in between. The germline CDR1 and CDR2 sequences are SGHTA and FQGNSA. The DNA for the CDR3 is TGTGCCAGCAGCATAAGCACAGATACGCAGTATTTT. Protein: CASSISTDTQYF.

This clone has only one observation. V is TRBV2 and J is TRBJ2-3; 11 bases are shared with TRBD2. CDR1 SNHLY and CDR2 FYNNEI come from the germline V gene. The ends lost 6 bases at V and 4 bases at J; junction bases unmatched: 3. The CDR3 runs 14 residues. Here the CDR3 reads CASRLAGASDTQYF. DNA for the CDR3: TGTGCCAGCAGACTAGCGGGAGCGTCAGATACGCAGTATTTT. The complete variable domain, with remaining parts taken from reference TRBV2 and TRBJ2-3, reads EPEVTQTPSHQVTQMGQEVILRCVPISNHLYFYWYRQILGQKVEFLVSFYNNEISEKSEIFDDQFSVERPDGSNFTLKIRSTKLEDSAMYFCASRLAGASDTQYFGPGTRLTVL.

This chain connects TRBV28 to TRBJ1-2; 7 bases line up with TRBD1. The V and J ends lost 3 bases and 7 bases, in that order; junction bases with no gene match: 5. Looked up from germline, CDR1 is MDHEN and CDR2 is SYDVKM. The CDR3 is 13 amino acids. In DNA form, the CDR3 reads TGTGCCAGCAGTTTTGTCAGGGGGGTTGGCTACACCTTC. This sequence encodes CASSFVRGVGYTF.

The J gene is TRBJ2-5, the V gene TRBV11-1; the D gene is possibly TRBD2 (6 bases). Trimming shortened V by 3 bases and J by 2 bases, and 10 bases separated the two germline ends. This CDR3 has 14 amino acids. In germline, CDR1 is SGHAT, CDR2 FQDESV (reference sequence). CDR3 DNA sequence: TGTGCCAGCAGCTTCAACGGGAGACAAGAGACCCAGTACTTC. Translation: CASSFNGRQETQYF.

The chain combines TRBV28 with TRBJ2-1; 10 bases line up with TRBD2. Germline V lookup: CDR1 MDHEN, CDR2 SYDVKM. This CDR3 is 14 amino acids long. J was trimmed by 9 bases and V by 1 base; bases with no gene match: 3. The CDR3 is CASSLSSGSAEQFF. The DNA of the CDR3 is TGTGCCAGCAGTTTATCTAGCGGGAGTGCTGAGCAGTTCTTC.

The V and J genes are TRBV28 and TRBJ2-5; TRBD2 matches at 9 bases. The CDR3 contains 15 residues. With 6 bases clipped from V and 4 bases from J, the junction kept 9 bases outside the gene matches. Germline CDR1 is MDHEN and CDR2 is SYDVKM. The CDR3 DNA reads TGTGCCAGCAGCCCCAGCGGGGGGCCCACAGAGACCCAGTACTTC. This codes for CASSPSGGPTETQYF.

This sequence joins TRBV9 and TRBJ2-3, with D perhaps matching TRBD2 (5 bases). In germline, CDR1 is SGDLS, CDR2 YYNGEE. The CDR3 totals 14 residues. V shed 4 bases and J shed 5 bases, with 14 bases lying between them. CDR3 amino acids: CASSPHSAVDTQYF. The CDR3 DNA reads TGTGCCAGCAGCCCCCATAGCGCTGTAGATACGCAGTATTTT.

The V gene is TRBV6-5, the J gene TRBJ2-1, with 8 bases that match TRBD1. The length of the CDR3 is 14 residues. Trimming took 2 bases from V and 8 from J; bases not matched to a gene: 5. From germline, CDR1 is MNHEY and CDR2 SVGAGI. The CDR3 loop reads CASSYRTGKDEQFF. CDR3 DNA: TGTGCCAGCAGTTACAGGACAGGGAAGGATGAGCAGTTCTTC.

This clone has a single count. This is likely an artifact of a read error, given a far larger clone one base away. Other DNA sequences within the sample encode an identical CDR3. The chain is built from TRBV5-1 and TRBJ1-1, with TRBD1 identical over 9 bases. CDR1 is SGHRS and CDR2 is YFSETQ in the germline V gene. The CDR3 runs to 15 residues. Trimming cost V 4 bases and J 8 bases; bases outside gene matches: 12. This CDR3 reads CASSPDRGGFAEAFF. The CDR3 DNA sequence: TGCGCCAGCAGCCCAGACAGGGGGGGATTCGCCGAAGCTTTCTTT.